Reported below is one TCR beta chain. This sample was taken from a study of T cells in Graves' hyperthyroidism and ophthalmopathy. Trimming took 6 bases from V and 0 from J, leaving 13 bases between them. This CDR3 has 14 amino acids. In germline, CDR1 is SQVTM, CDR2 ANQGSEA. Amplification of TCR beta CDR3 regions was performed using RNA transcripts as template. The HTBI set primed first-round TCR CDR3 RT-PCR. Each CDR3 protein is one row after TCRdb ran MiXCR on the multiplex PCR reads. The data show hundreds of thousands of distinct CDR3 sequences, with approximately 23% seen just once and around 65% held by the top ten. The source of the PBMCs was 8.5 to 10 ml of fresh peripheral blood.

The sequenced sample consisted of blood. The chain is built from TRBV29-1 and TRBJ2-3; D is undetermined. This receptor was taken from a man aged 25 to 45 with Graves' ophthalmopathy. DNA for the CDR3: TGCAGCGTAGTTCTTGTGAGGAGCACAGATACGCAGTATTTT. It translates to CSVVLVRSTDTQYF.